These 22 T cell receptor beta chains came from one sample sequenced in a study of OX40 agonist ivuxolimab in advanced cancers. Generated by immunoSEQ multiplex PCR, the TCRdb table keeps only in-frame clones and is missing some. Of fewer than 65,000 clones in the sample, 60% to 85% were seen once. The specimen was CD4+ or CD8+ T cells sorted from blood, collected in a trial of the OX40 agonist ivuxolimab. These receptor sequences come from an adult with an advanced solid tumor such as melanoma, head and neck, liver or kidney cancer.

The chain recombines TRBV10-1 with TRBJ2-1, with 8 bases fitting TRBD1. Germline CDR1 WNHNN, CDR2 SYGVQD (reference sequence). The CDR3 totals 16 residues. Trimming took 3 bases from V and 9 from J; bases not matched to a gene: 13. CDR3 in amino acids: CASSEGGRGPQGEQFF. CDR3 bases: TGCGCCAGCAGTGAAGGGGGCAGGGGGCCTCAGGGTGAGCAGTTCTTC.

This chain uses TRBV27 with TRBJ2-2; 9 nucleotides line up with TRBD2. CDR1 and CDR2 from the germline V gene are MNHEY and SMNVEV (reference sequence). V lost 5 bases, J lost 6 bases, and 10 bases stayed unmatched. The CDR3 contains 16 residues. In DNA form, the CDR3 reads TGTGCCAGCAGTCCTAAACCGGGACTAGCTCCCGGGGAGCTGTTTTTT. It codes for CASSPKPGLAPGELFF.

V usage is TRBV5-6 and J usage is TRBJ2-7, with TRBD2 matching over 12 bases. V gave up 3 bases and J gave up 3 bases; unmatched junction bases: 7. This CDR3 is 16 amino acids long. Germline V gene sequence: CDR1 SGHDT, CDR2 YYEEEE. The CDR3 sequence is CASSYPSGGANYEQYF. CDR3 nucleotide sequence: TGTGCCAGCAGCTATCCTAGCGGGGGGGCTAACTACGAGCAGTACTTC.

As DNA, the CDR3 is TGTGCAGCCGGAGGGGGCGCCGCCAGTAATTCACCCCTCCACTTT. It codes for CAAGGGAASNSPLHF. The chain links TRBV19 to TRBJ1-6; 7 positions agree with TRBD1. The germline gives CDR1 LNHDA, CDR2 SQIVND (reference sequence). CDR3 size: 15 residues. Using reference TRBV19 and TRBJ1-6 for the parts outside the CDR3, the full variable domain is DGGITQSPKYLFRKEGQNVTLSCEQNLNHDAMYWYRQDPGQGLRLIYYSQIVNDFQKGDIAEGYSVSREKKESFPLTVTSAQKNPTAFYLCAAGGGAASNSPLHFGNGTRLTVT.

The chain recombines TRBV5-1 with TRBJ2-2, with 12 bases matching TRBD2. The CDR3 contains 15 residues. V was clipped by 2 bases and J by 5 bases; unmatched bases: 1. Germline CDR1 reads SGHRS; CDR2 reads YFSETQ. CDR3 protein: CASSFTSGGTGELFF. The DNA for the CDR3 is TGCGCCAGCAGCTTTACTAGCGGGGGGACCGGGGAGCTGTTTTTT.

This clone appeared a few times. The rearrangement joins TRBV28 to TRBJ1-2; D call uncertain. Germline V gene lookup returns CDR1 MDHEN and CDR2 SYDVKM. Trimming shortened V by 8 bases and J by 0 bases, and 10 bases separated the two germline ends. There are 13 residues in the CDR3. The CDR3 reads CASVGPSNYGYTF. CDR3 nucleotides: TGTGCCAGCGTCGGGCCTTCTAACTATGGCTACACCTTC.

The rearrangement joins TRBV6-5 to TRBJ1-2; the D is unclear. CDR1 MNHEY and CDR2 SVGAGI come from the germline V gene. CDR3 length: 14 amino acids. V was clipped by 6 bases and J by 7 bases, with 18 bases between them. DNA of the CDR3: TGTGCCAGCAGAGCAACCGGGTTCGATGGTGGCTACACCTTC. Translated, it gives CASRATGFDGGYTF.

The chain joins TRBV27 to TRBJ2-2; D not certain. Trimming took off 2 bases at V and 6 bases at J, with 1 base between the two ends. This CDR3 has 11 residues. CDR1 is MNHEY and CDR2 is SMNVEV in the germline V gene (reference sequence). CDR3 sequence (DNA): TGTGCCAGCAGTTTAGCCGGGGAGCTGTTTTTT. Amino acids: CASSLAGELFF.

The chain links TRBV7-2 to TRBJ1-5, with D perhaps matching TRBD1 (6 bases). CDR3 size: 14 residues. Trimming took off 11 bases at V and 5 bases at J, with 19 bases between the two ends. The germline CDR1 and CDR2 sequences are SGHTA and FQGNSA. The CDR3: CAGNRDIGDQPQHF. The CDR3 region has the DNA TGTGCCGGAAACCGGGACATAGGAGATCAGCCCCAGCATTTT.

Regarding this clone: The sample has other DNA sequences that encode this CDR3 too. The chain combines TRBV19 with TRBJ2-5; TRBD2 matches at 10 bases. This CDR3 comprises 13 residues. CDR1 is LNHDA, CDR2 SQIVND, per germline (reference sequence). With V trimmed by 6 bases and J by 3 bases, 1 base remained unmatched. CDR3: CASRSGGEETQYF. For the CDR3, the DNA is TGTGCCAGTAGGAGCGGGGGGGAAGAGACCCAGTACTTC.

The V and J genes are TRBV7-2 and TRBJ2-7; TRBD1 agrees at 7 bases. Germline-derived CDR1 and CDR2 are SGHTA and FQGNSA. The CDR3 length is 17 residues. The V segment lost 4 bases and the J segment 4 bases; nucleotides outside the gene matches: 16. CDR3 loop: CASSSPRNRGVTYEQYF. For the CDR3, the DNA is TGTGCCAGCAGCTCTCCCCGTAACAGGGGAGTAACGTACGAGCAGTACTTC.

This rearrangement joins TRBV19 to TRBJ1-1, with D perhaps matching TRBD1 (5 bases). The CDR3 totals 16 residues. V shed 3 bases and J shed 0 bases, with 14 bases lying between them. Germline V gene sequence: CDR1 LNHDA, CDR2 SQIVND (reference sequence). CDR3 region: CASSIGTVFMNTEAFF. The CDR3 DNA sequence: TGTGCCAGTAGTATCGGGACCGTGTTCATGAACACTGAAGCTTTCTTT.

CDR3 DNA: TGTGCCAGCAGCCTGGGGGGTGTCTACGAGCAGTACTTC. Protein: CASSLGGVYEQYF. The genes are TRBV7-3 and TRBJ2-7, with D perhaps matching TRBD2 (6 bases). The CDR3 totals 13 residues. V lost 5 bases and J 3 bases, leaving 11 bases between the germline ends. Germline loops: CDR1 SGHTA, CDR2 FQGTGA. The full variable domain, in which reference TRBV7-3 and TRBJ2-7 provide the parts outside the CDR3, is GAGVSQTPSNKVTEKGKYVELRCDPISGHTALYWYRQSLGQGPEFLIYFQGTGAADDSGLPNDRFFAVRPEGSVSTLKIQRTERGDSAVYLCASSLGGVYEQYFGPGTRLTVT.

This rearrangement joins TRBV19 to TRBJ2-5; 8 positions agree with TRBD2. V lost 7 bases, J lost 1 base, and 17 bases stayed unmatched. Germline CDR1 LNHDA, CDR2 SQIVND (reference sequence). CDR3 size: 18 residues. The DNA of the CDR3 is TGTGCCAGTAATAATGGTCGGGGGGGCTTCCCCTCCCAAGAGACCCAGTACTTC. Protein product: CASNNGRGGFPSQETQYF. Full variable domain (rest looked up from reference TRBV19 and TRBJ2-5): DGGITQSPKYLFRKEGQNVTLSCEQNLNHDAMYWYRQDPGQGLRLIYYSQIVNDFQKGDIAEGYSVSREKKESFPLTVTSAQKNPTAFYLCASNNGRGGFPSQETQYFGPGTRLLVL.

This clone was seen just once. The chain links TRBV27 to TRBJ2-3, with D perhaps matching TRBD1 (6 bases). Looked up from germline, CDR1 is MNHEY and CDR2 is SMNVEV (reference sequence). This CDR3 contains 15 residues. The germline V and J ends were trimmed by 3 bases and 2 bases, with 12 bases remaining between them. CDR3 bases: TGTGCCAGCAGTTTTGGACAGCTATTCACAGATACGCAGTATTTT. This gives the protein CASSFGQLFTDTQYF.

This chain joins TRBV4-1 and TRBJ2-1; 13 positions match TRBD2. Germline CDR1 reads MGHRA; CDR2 reads YSYEKL. V lost 4 bases, J lost 7 bases, and 7 bases stayed unmatched. The CDR3 totals 16 residues. The CDR3 sequence: CASSLRTSGGGNEQFF. The CDR3 DNA reads TGCGCCAGCAGCCTACGGACTAGCGGGGGTGGGAATGAGCAGTTCTTC.

This rearrangement joins TRBV29-1 to TRBJ1-2; D perhaps matches TRBD1 (5 bases). The germline V gene encodes CDR1 SQVTM and CDR2 ANQGSEA. V gave up 7 bases and J gave up 6 bases, with 9 bases separating them. This CDR3 is built from 10 residues. The CDR3 DNA sequence: TGCAGCGGATGGGACCATGGCTACACCTTC. It codes for CSGWDHGYTF.

In its sample, this clone was seen once. The rearrangement joins TRBV11-1 to TRBJ2-6, with 7 bases fitting TRBD1. The CDR3 runs to 17 residues. The V and J ends lost 2 bases and 0 bases, in that order; junction bases with no gene match: 4. Germline values: CDR1 SGHAT, CDR2 FQDESV (reference sequence). The CDR3 bases are TGTGCCAGCAGCTTATGGACAGGAAGCTCTGGGGCCAACGTCCTGACTTTC. Translating gives CASSLWTGSSGANVLTF.

The chain recombines TRBV6-4 with TRBJ2-5, with TRBD1 identical over 12 bases. Unmatched junction bases numbered 9, after V lost 5 bases and J lost 5 bases. Germline assignment: CDR1 MRHNA and CDR2 SNTAGT. The CDR3 has 16 amino acids. The CDR3 spells CASSPLGQGALETQYF. The CDR3 DNA is TGTGCCAGCAGTCCCCTGGGACAGGGGGCTTTGGAGACCCAGTACTTC.

This clone was seen a single time. The rearrangement joins TRBV4-1 to TRBJ2-7; 7 bases align to TRBD2. The V and J ends lost 4 bases and 6 bases, in that order; junction bases with no gene match: 9. Germline V lookup: CDR1 MGHRA, CDR2 YSYEKL. This CDR3 spans 14 amino acids. The CDR3 DNA is TGCGCCAGCAGCCTCCTAGGGTCGGGAGGCGAGCAGTACTTC. This sequence encodes CASSLLGSGGEQYF.

V gene TRBV9 combines with J gene TRBJ2-1, with 10 bases identical to TRBD2. Trimming at V came to 4 bases and at J to 10 bases, leaving 17 bases not matched to a gene. The germline CDR1 and CDR2 sequences are SGDLS and YYNGEE. This CDR3 is 17 amino acids long. The CDR3 here is CASSHPPAGGLQGEQFF. The DNA of the CDR3 is TGTGCCAGCAGCCACCCCCCAGCGGGAGGGCTTCAAGGGGAGCAGTTCTTC.

The chain uses TRBV6-1 and TRBJ2-7, with D perhaps TRBD2 (5 bases). Between the trimmed V and J ends, which lost 4 bases and 5 bases, there was a span of 9 bases. Germline CDR1 MNHNS, CDR2 SASEGT. CDR3 size: 12 residues. CDR3 DNA: TGTGCCAGCAGTGGGCCCGGGGACGAGCAGTACTTC. As protein: CASSGPGDEQYF.